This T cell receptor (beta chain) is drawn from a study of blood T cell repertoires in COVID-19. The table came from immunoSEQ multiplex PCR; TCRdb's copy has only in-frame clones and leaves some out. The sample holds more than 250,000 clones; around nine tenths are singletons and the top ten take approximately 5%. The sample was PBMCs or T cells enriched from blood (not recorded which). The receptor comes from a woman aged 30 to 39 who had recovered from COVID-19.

The CDR3 sequence is CASSLVQGASYEQYF. The CDR3 nucleotides are TGTGCCAGCAGCTTAGTTCAGGGGGCTTCCTACGAGCAGTACTTC. This rearrangement joins TRBV7-2 to TRBJ2-7, with 8 bases lining up with TRBD1. Germline CDR1 SGHTA, CDR2 FQGNSA. The CDR3 runs 15 residues. With 1 base clipped from V and 1 base from J, the junction kept 3 bases outside the gene matches. Complete variable domain (other parts from reference TRBV7-2 and TRBJ2-7): GAGVSQSPSNKVTEKGKDVELRCDPISGHTALYWYRQSLGQGLEFLIYFQGNSAPDKSGLPSDRFSAERTGGSVSTLTIQRTQQEDSAVYLCASSLVQGASYEQYFGPGTRLTVT.